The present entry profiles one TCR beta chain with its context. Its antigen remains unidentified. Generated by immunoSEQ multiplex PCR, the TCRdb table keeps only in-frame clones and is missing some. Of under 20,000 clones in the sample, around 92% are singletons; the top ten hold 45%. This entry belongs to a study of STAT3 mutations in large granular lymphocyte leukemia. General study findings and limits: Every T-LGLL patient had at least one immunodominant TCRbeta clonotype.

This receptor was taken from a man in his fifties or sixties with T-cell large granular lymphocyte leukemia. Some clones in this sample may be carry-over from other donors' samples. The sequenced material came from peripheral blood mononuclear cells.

The CDR3 sequence: CASTVTSGLGDTQYF. Here the CDR3 DNA reads TGCGCCAGCACCGTCACTAGCGGCCTCGGGGATACGCAGTATTTT. The J gene is TRBJ2-3, the V gene TRBV5-1; 8 bases match TRBD2. CDR1 SGHRS and CDR2 YFSETQ come from the germline V gene. Germline trimming cut 6 bases from V and 6 bases from J; bases unmatched to any gene: 12. The CDR3 sequence is 15 residues long.